The rows below give T cell receptor beta chains drawn from one sample of a study of T cell changes during pregnancy in multiple sclerosis. Clones were sequenced by immunoSEQ multiplex PCR, and TCRdb holds only the in-frame ones, with some missing. The table records 50,000 or so clones, around 94% of them present only once. This material consisted of CD4+ T cells from peripheral blood mononuclear cells, taken in the third trimester of pregnancy. The receptors here all came from a female donor with multiple sclerosis, enrolled in a pregnancy study. The CDR3 runs from the conserved cysteine through the conserved F or W. The D gene is left open where the match is weak. The listing skips clone size in some rows; elsewhere it reads once, few, many or a size class.

>.|TRBJ2-1|TRBV5-1|TRBD1
CASSSPGQGAYEQFF
TGCGCCAGCAGCTCCCCGGGACAGGGGGCCTATGAGCAGTTCTTC
>once|TRBJ1-2|TRBV5-4|TRBD1
CASSLGQGGGYTF
TGTGCCAGCAGCCTTGGACAGGGAGGAGGCTACACCTTC
>.|TRBJ1-2|TRBV4-2|TRBD1
CASSQDDLGGTGGNYGYTF
TGTGCCAGCAGCCAGGATGACCTGGGGGGGACAGGCGGTAACTATGGCTACACCTTC
>.|TRBJ1-2|TRBV30|TRBD1
CAWSVPVGTGPGHGYTF
TGTGCCTGGAGTGTACCCGTCGGGACAGGTCCGGGGCATGGCTACACCTTC
>.|TRBJ2-3|TRBV6-6|TRBD2
CASSYSGGVTDTQYF
TGTGCCAGCAGTTATAGCGGGGGAGTCACAGATACGCAGTATTTT
>.|TRBJ2-7|TRBV4-2|TRBD2
CASSQERLARLYEQYF
TGTGCCAGCAGCCAAGAAAGACTAGCTAGACTCTACGAGCAGTACTTC
>.|TRBJ1-2|TRBV19|TRBD1
CASSSGQGASNYGYTF
TGTGCCAGTAGTTCGGGACAGGGGGCATCTAACTATGGCTACACCTTC
>once|TRBJ2-5|TRBV9|.
CASSPLMRAFETQYF
TGTGCCAGCAGCCCTCTGATGAGGGCGTTCGAGACCCAGTACTTC
>.|TRBJ2-3|TRBV6-5|TRBD1
CASSLDRVDTQYF
TGTGCCAGCAGTCTCGACAGGGTTGATACGCAGTATTTT
>.|TRBJ2-7|TRBV6-1|TRBD2
CASSRRGGRYEQYF
TGTGCCAGCAGTCGACGGGGGGGCCGCTACGAGCAGTACTTC
>.|TRBJ2-3|TRBV5-1|.
CASSLGQRFTDTQYF
TGCGCCAGCAGCCTCGGACAGCGGTTCACAGATACGCAGTATTTT
>few|TRBJ2-3|TRBV9|TRBD2
CASSPREGSADTQYF
TGTGCCAGCAGCCCACGGGAGGGGTCCGCAGATACGCAGTATTTT
>.|TRBJ2-1|TRBV11-2|.
CASSPAGNEQFF
TGTGCCAGCAGCCCTGCAGGGAATGAGCAGTTCTTC
>.|TRBJ2-5|TRBV10-1|.
CASSESSNRIQETQYF
TGCGCCAGCAGTGAGTCAAGCAACAGGATCCAAGAGACCCAGTACTTC
>.|TRBJ1-1|TRBV28|.
CASTSLTENTEAFF
TGTGCCAGCACCTCGTTGACAGAGAACACTGAAGCTTTCTTT
>.|TRBJ2-3|TRBV1|.
CTSSQGVAGGRHTQYF
TGCACCAGCAGCCAAGGGGTAGCGGGGGGGCGACATACGCAGTATTTT
>few|TRBJ1-2|TRBV6-1|.
CASSELTDYGYTF
TGTGCCAGCAGTGAATTGACAGATTATGGCTACACCTTC
>.|TRBJ1-2|TRBV6-5|TRBD1
CASSYSAGGVGGYTF
TGTGCCAGCAGTTACTCGGCAGGGGGCGTAGGTGGCTACACCTTC
>.|TRBJ1-6|TRBV9|.
CASSVATGNSPLHF
TGTGCCAGCAGCGTAGCTACAGGGAATTCACCCCTCCACTTT
>.|TRBJ2-4|TRBV5-8|.
CASSPRQRAIQYF
TGTGCCAGCAGCCCCCGACAGCGCGCCATTCAGTACTTC
>.|TRBJ2-3|TRBV7-6|TRBD1
CASSSFFGTAPADTQYF
TGTGCCAGCAGCTCGTTCTTCGGGACAGCACCCGCGGATACGCAGTATTTT
>once|TRBJ2-3|TRBV11-2|TRBD2
CASSLGPSGGAYDTQYF
TGTGCCAGCAGCTTAGGACCTAGCGGGGGGGCATACGATACGCAGTATTTT
>.|TRBJ2-7|TRBV11-2|TRBD2
CASSLMGTSGGATYEQYF
TGTGCCAGCAGCTTAATGGGGACTAGCGGGGGGGCGACCTACGAGCAGTACTTC
>.|TRBJ1-5|TRBV7-2|.
CASSLVSQGLSNQPQHF
TGTGCCAGCAGCTTAGTTTCGCAGGGACTTAGCAATCAGCCCCAGCATTTT
>.|TRBJ1-3|TRBV30|.
CAWSQSGNTIYF
TGTGCCTGGAGCCAGTCGGGAAACACCATATATTTT
>.|TRBJ1-3|TRBV7-6|.
CASSLSGAGSGNTIYF
TGTGCCAGCAGCTTATCGGGAGCGGGGTCAGGAAACACCATATATTTT
>.|TRBJ1-6|TRBV5-5|.
CASSLGDSSYNSPLHF
TGTGCCAGCAGCTTGGGTGACAGCTCCTATAATTCACCCCTCCACTTT
>.|TRBJ2-3|TRBV11-2|TRBD2
CASSSRLAGEFSSTDTQYF
TGTGCCAGCAGCTCCCGACTAGCGGGGGAGTTTTCTAGCACAGATACGCAGTATTTT
>.|TRBJ1-1|TRBV12-5|.
CASGPGERREAFF
TGTGCTAGTGGTCCGGGGGAACGCCGTGAAGCTTTCTTT
>.|TRBJ2-3|TRBV10-1|TRBD2
CASSESTSPYADTQYF
TGCGCCAGCAGTGAGTCGACTAGCCCGTACGCAGATACGCAGTATTTT
>.|TRBJ2-1|TRBV4-3|TRBD2
CASSQVGGGPYNEQFF
TGCGCCAGCAGCCAAGTCGGCGGGGGGCCCTACAATGAGCAGTTCTTC
>.|TRBJ2-3|TRBV9|.
CASSTSRDIAADTQYF
TGTGCCAGCAGCACATCCCGGGACATAGCTGCAGATACGCAGTATTTT
>.|TRBJ2-3|TRBV5-4|.
CASSLGRGRGTQYF
TGTGCCAGCAGCTTGGGCAGGGGACGGGGTACGCAGTATTTT
>.|TRBJ2-5|TRBV9|TRBD2
CASSVATGTSGEIQETQYF
TGTGCCAGCAGCGTAGCTACCGGGACTAGCGGGGAAATACAAGAGACCCAGTACTTC
>.|TRBJ1-2|TRBV11-2|TRBD1
CASSVSGGGNYGYTF
TGTGCCAGCAGCGTTTCAGGGGGCGGTAACTATGGCTACACCTTC
>.|TRBJ1-4|TRBV4-2|TRBD1
CASSQEWTGSEKLFF
TGTGCCAGCAGCCAAGAATGGACAGGGAGTGAAAAACTGTTTTTT
>.|TRBJ1-1|TRBV18|TRBD1
CASSHSGTGSGTEAFF
TGTGCCAGCTCACACTCGGGGACAGGGTCTGGCACTGAAGCTTTCTTT